The 26 T cell receptor beta chains below were found in one sample sequenced in a study of blood T cell repertoires in COVID-19. Assay: immunoSEQ multiplex PCR; the TCRdb copy retains only in-frame clones and omits some. The table lists some 56,000 clones, about 87% of them singletons. Material: peripheral blood. Source of these receptors: a woman aged 55-69 years with COVID-19, enrolled during active disease.

This chain connects TRBV28 to TRBJ2-1; the D gene is possibly TRBD1 (6 bases). Per germline, CDR1 MDHEN and CDR2 SYDVKM. The CDR3 is made up of 14 amino acids. V was trimmed by 8 bases and J by 9 bases, leaving 20 bases between them. CDR3 residues: CASRDPGHKGEQFF. The CDR3 region has the DNA TGTGCCAGCCGAGATCCGGGACATAAGGGTGAGCAGTTCTTC.

The chain recombines TRBV14 with TRBJ2-5, with TRBD2 identical over 7 bases. This CDR3 is 17 amino acids long. V was clipped by 0 bases and J by 6 bases; unmatched bases: 13. Germline V CDR1 and CDR2: SGHDN, FVKESK. The CDR3 loop is CASSQDQGGSGFKTQYF. The CDR3 nucleotides read TGTGCCAGCAGCCAAGATCAGGGCGGGAGTGGGTTTAAGACCCAGTACTTC.

The chain has TRBV4-1 and TRBJ1-1; D perhaps matches TRBD1 (6 bases). The CDR3 totals 16 residues. CDR1 is MGHRA, CDR2 YSYEKL, per germline. The ends were cut back, 3 bases at V and 1 base at J, with 15 bases in the middle. This CDR3 reads CASSQRGIGANTEAFF. The CDR3 nucleotides are TGCGCCAGCAGCCAGAGGGGGATTGGGGCGAACACTGAAGCTTTCTTT.

V usage is TRBV30 and J usage is TRBJ2-1; 12 bases are a match to TRBD2. This CDR3 has 16 amino acids. Germline CDR1 GTSNPN, CDR2 SVGIG (reference sequence). V lost 4 bases, J lost 2 bases, and 6 bases stayed unmatched. CDR3 coding DNA: TGTGCCTGGACCGGACTAGCGGGATTGACCTACAATGAGCAGTTCTTC. Protein: CAWTGLAGLTYNEQFF.

This clone was counted only a few times. The V gene is TRBV30, the J gene TRBJ2-7; possible D gene TRBD1, 6 bases. CDR3 length: 13 residues. Trimming removed 2 bases at V and 0 bases at J, with 8 bases between. The germline V gene encodes CDR1 GTSNPN and CDR2 SVGIG (reference sequence). CDR3 in amino acids: CAWSPGVSYEQYF. CDR3 nucleotides: TGTGCCTGGAGTCCAGGGGTCTCCTACGAGCAGTACTTC.

This clone was seen a few times. V and J are TRBV6-4 and TRBJ1-1, with D unresolved. This CDR3 has 13 amino acids. Germline lookup yields CDR1 MRHNA and CDR2 SNTAGT. V lost 0 bases and J 9 bases, leaving 11 bases between the germline ends. CDR3 in DNA: TGTGCCAGCAGTGACTCGAGTTCGAGTAAAGCTTTCTTT. It translates to CASSDSSSSKAFF.

The chain links TRBV24-1 to TRBJ1-1, with D perhaps TRBD1 (5 bases). From germline, CDR1 is KGHDR and CDR2 SFDVKD. The V gene lost 4 bases and the J gene lost 11 bases, with 16 bases spanning the gap. The CDR3 spans 13 residues. The CDR3 spells CATSEGGTVAAFF. As DNA, the CDR3 is TGTGCCACCAGTGAAGGCGGGACTGTGGCGGCTTTCTTT.

This clone was recorded a few times. V and J are TRBV21-1 and TRBJ2-6; the DNA was not used to check the table's D call, TRBD1. TRBV21-1 is designated a pseudogene. This CDR3 has 21 amino acids. The CDR3 sequence: CASSKEGQVGTGFSGANVLTF. DNA of the CDR3: TGTGCCAGCAGCAAAGAGGGTCAGGTGGGGACAGGGTTCTCTGGGGCCAACGTCCTGACTTTC.

CDR3 residues: CASSSGTSSQGWETQYF. The CDR3 nucleotides are TGCGCCAGCAGCTCAGGAACCTCCAGTCAGGGCTGGGAGACCCAGTACTTC. V gene TRBV5-1 combines with J gene TRBJ2-5; weak D call: TRBD1 (5 bases). The CDR3 is made up of 17 amino acids. V was shortened by 3 bases and J by 5 bases, with 23 bases between the two germline ends. CDR1 is SGHRS, CDR2 YFSETQ, per germline.

CDR3 coding DNA: TGTGCCAGTAGTATTTCAGGGAATGTTCAGCCCCAGCATTTT. This translates into CASSISGNVQPQHF. V gene TRBV19 combines with J gene TRBJ1-5; tentative D call: TRBD1 (5 bases). Looked up from germline, CDR1 is LNHDA and CDR2 is SQIVND (reference sequence). Trimming removed 3 bases at V and 6 bases at J, with 12 bases between. The CDR3 contains 14 residues.

The V call is TRBV27, the J call TRBJ2-3, with 8 bases matching TRBD2. Per the germline V gene, CDR1 is MNHEY and CDR2 is SMNVEV (reference sequence). The CDR3 sequence is 16 residues long. The V segment lost 6 bases and the J segment 2 bases; nucleotides outside the gene matches: 10. The CDR3 region is CASSLITSGYTDTQYF. The CDR3 nucleotides are TGTGCCAGCAGCTTAATAACTAGCGGTTACACAGATACGCAGTATTTT.

The rearrangement joins TRBV2 to TRBJ1-5; D is undetermined. This CDR3 spans 16 amino acids. Looked up from germline, CDR1 is SNHLY and CDR2 is FYNNEI. V lost 5 bases and J lost 5, with 19 bases in between. CDR3 region: CASSFVDTSGDQPQHF. As DNA, the CDR3 is TGTGCCAGCAGTTTCGTAGACACCTCAGGCGATCAGCCCCAGCATTTT.

This rearrangement joins TRBV5-1 to TRBJ2-1; TRBD2 aligns across 11 bases. Per germline, CDR1 SGHRS and CDR2 YFSETQ. V shed 1 base, J shed 8 bases, and the junction held 5 bases outside the gene matches. The CDR3 is 15 residues long. CDR3 in DNA: TGCGCCAGCAGCTTGACTAGCGGGAGTGTCTATGAGCAGTTCTTC. The encoded protein is CASSLTSGSVYEQFF. Supplemented by reference TRBV5-1 and TRBJ2-1, the full variable domain reads KAGVTQTPRYLIKTRGQQVTLSCSPISGHRSVSWYQQTPGQGLQFLFEYFSETQRNKGNFPGRFSGRQFSNSRSEMNVSTLELGDSALYLCASSLTSGSVYEQFFGPGTRLTVL.

This sequence joins TRBV14 and TRBJ1-1; the match to TRBD1 covers 7 bases. CDR3 size: 17 residues. With V trimmed by 2 bases and J by 9 bases, 18 bases remained unmatched. Per the germline V gene, CDR1 is SGHDN and CDR2 is FVKESK. The CDR3 loop reads CASSQQPLRSRQGKAFF. The DNA of the CDR3 is TGTGCCAGCAGCCAACAGCCACTGCGTTCAAGACAGGGAAAAGCTTTCTTT.

The chain is built from TRBV11-3 and TRBJ2-7, with 9 bases lining up with TRBD2. This CDR3 contains 16 residues. Germline assignment: CDR1 SGHNT and CDR2 YENEEA. V gave up 4 bases and J gave up 3 bases; unmatched junction bases: 10. CDR3 coding DNA: TGTGCCAGCAGCTCCGCCGCTTTAGCGGGAGTCTACGAGCAGTACTTC. Translated, it gives CASSSAALAGVYEQYF.

The sample holds one count of this clone. The gene calls are TRBV25-1 and TRBJ2-7, with a tentative D call TRBD1 (6 bases). The CDR3 is made up of 14 amino acids. Germline loops: CDR1 MGHDK, CDR2 SYGVNS. The germline V and J ends were trimmed by 1 base and 3 bases, with 10 bases remaining between them. CDR3 protein: CASSEWGRVYEQYF. The CDR3 coding sequence is TGTGCCAGCAGTGAATGGGGGCGGGTCTACGAGCAGTACTTC.

The V and J genes are TRBV5-1 and TRBJ1-1; TRBD1 matches 9 bases. The CDR3 is 14 amino acids. Trimming cost V 4 bases and J 2 bases; bases outside gene matches: 3. Germline V gene lookup returns CDR1 SGHRS and CDR2 YFSETQ. CDR3 DNA sequence: TGCGCCAGCAGCGTACAGGGGGCTAACACTGAAGCTTTCTTT. Its translation: CASSVQGANTEAFF.

The V and J genes are TRBV28 and TRBJ1-2, with D possibly TRBD1 on 5 matching bases. V was cut by 8 bases and J by 8 bases, with 12 bases left in between. Per the germline V gene, CDR1 is MDHEN and CDR2 is SYDVKM. The CDR3 consists of 11 residues. The CDR3 DNA reads TGTGCCAGCTTCCGTAGGGGCGGCTACACCTTC. Its translation: CASFRRGGYTF.

The chain employs TRBV2 and TRBJ2-6; D unclear. This CDR3 has 14 residues. V was cut by 8 bases and J by 2 bases, with 10 bases left in between. Per the germline V gene, CDR1 is SNHLY and CDR2 is FYNNEI. This CDR3 is CASLLPTGANVLTF. The CDR3 DNA is TGTGCCAGCCTACTCCCTACTGGGGCCAACGTCCTGACTTTC.

The rearrangement links TRBV19 to TRBJ2-3, with a possible D match to TRBD1 (6 bases). The V and J ends lost 3 bases and 1 base respectively, with 14 bases between them. There are 16 residues in the CDR3. CDR1 is LNHDA, CDR2 SQIVND, per germline (reference sequence). Here the CDR3 DNA reads TGTGCCAGTAGTATGGTAAGGACAGCGGGCACAGATACGCAGTATTTT. It codes for CASSMVRTAGTDTQYF.

The V gene is TRBV28, the J gene TRBJ1-6; 8 nucleotides agree with TRBD1. V lost 5 bases, J lost 6 bases, and 6 bases stayed unmatched. Germline V CDR1 and CDR2: MDHEN, SYDVKM. The CDR3 loop spans 15 amino acids. The chain's CDR3 is CASSPGQGFNSPLHF. CDR3 nucleotides: TGTGCCAGCAGTCCCGGACAGGGTTTTAATTCACCCCTCCACTTT.

The V and J genes are TRBV3-1 (or the pseudogene TRBV3-2) and TRBJ2-4, with TRBD2 matching over 12 bases. The V gene's germline CDR1 is LGHDT and CDR2 YNNKEL (reference sequence). With 4 bases clipped from V and 1 base from J, the junction kept 2 bases outside the gene matches. The CDR3 runs to 16 residues. The CDR3 nucleotides are TGTGCCAGCAGCCGGACTAGCGGGAATGCCAAAAACATTCAGTACTTC. Its protein is CASSRTSGNAKNIQYF.

The chain is built from TRBV4-2 and TRBJ1-6; D is perhaps TRBD1 (6 bases). CDR3 length: 17 residues. Germline V gene sequence: CDR1 LGHNA, CDR2 YNFKEQ. Trimming left V 4 bases short and J 7 bases short, with 20 bases between. As DNA, the CDR3 is TGTGCCAGCAGCCGAGTCCCTGACAGGTCGATAAATTCACCCCTCCACTTT. Translation gives CASSRVPDRSINSPLHF.

This sequence joins TRBV19 and TRBJ2-1; 10 bases match TRBD2. The V gene's germline CDR1 is LNHDA and CDR2 SQIVND (reference sequence). The CDR3 runs to 15 residues. With 6 bases clipped from V and 9 bases from J, the junction kept 11 bases outside the gene matches. In nucleotides, the CDR3 is TGTGCCAGTAGAGAAACTAGCGGGATAACGGGTGAGCAGTTCTTC. It yields the protein CASRETSGITGEQFF.

The CDR3 DNA follows: TGTGCCAGTAGTATAGCGGGAGGGTTGTACACCGGGGAGCTGTTTTTT. As protein: CASSIAGGLYTGELFF. The rearrangement joins TRBV19 to TRBJ2-2, with 8 nucleotides matching TRBD2. V trimming: 1 base; J trimming: 3 bases; junction bases outside the gene matches: 4. CDR3 size: 16 residues. Germline V gene sequence: CDR1 LNHDA, CDR2 SQIVND (reference sequence).

In DNA, the CDR3 is TGTGCCAGCAGCCGGCCCGGAGGGAACACTGAAGCTTTCTTT. It encodes CASSRPGGNTEAFF. The V and J genes are TRBV13 and TRBJ1-1; D unresolved. In germline, CDR1 is PRHDT, CDR2 FYEKMQ (reference sequence). Trimming removed 5 bases at V and 1 base at J, with 11 bases between. The CDR3 runs 14 residues. The whole variable domain, remainder taken from reference TRBV13 and TRBJ1-1, is AAGVIQSPRHLIKEKRETATLKCYPIPRHDTVYWYQQGPGQDPQFLISFYEKMQSDKGSIPDRFSAQQFSDYHSELNMSSLELGDSALYFCASSRPGGNTEAFFGQGTRLTVV.